A single sample gave rise to the 28 T cell receptor beta chains below, sequenced in a study of blood T cell repertoires in COVID-19. The method was immunoSEQ multiplex PCR; TCRdb's version includes in-frame clones alone and lacks a portion of them. Among fewer than 300,000 clones listed, 88% were seen once. The sequencing sample was made of PBMCs or T cells enriched from blood (not recorded which). These receptors all stem from a woman aged 40 to 55 with acute COVID-19.

The chain has TRBV11-3 and TRBJ1-2; D is possibly TRBD1 (5 bases). The CDR3 contains 15 residues. V was trimmed by 0 bases and J by 4 bases, leaving 12 bases between them. The V gene's germline CDR1 is SGHNT and CDR2 YENEEA. CDR3 DNA sequence: TGTGCCAGCAGCTTAGAGGGCGGGGGAAGCTATGGCTACACCTTC. This gives the protein CASSLEGGGSYGYTF.

The chain is built from TRBV21-1 and TRBJ2-1; TRBD2, the table's D call, lacks a check against the DNA. TRBV21-1 has pseudogene status. CDR3 size: 16 residues. Here the CDR3 reads CASSKKRRGSSDEQFF. In DNA, the CDR3 is TGTGCCAGCAGCAAAAAAAGGCGCGGGAGTTCAGATGAGCAGTTCTTC.

This clone showed up just a few times. The chain has TRBV7-9 and TRBJ1-2, with TRBD1 identical over 9 bases. The CDR3 has 15 amino acids. The germline V gene encodes CDR1 SEHNR and CDR2 FQNEAQ (reference sequence). With 5 bases clipped from V and 3 bases from J, the junction kept 7 bases outside the gene matches. This CDR3 reads CASSVSRDRDYGYTF. Here the CDR3 DNA reads TGTGCCAGCAGCGTAAGCCGGGACAGGGACTATGGCTACACCTTC.

The chain has TRBV29-1 and TRBJ1-2, with 7 bases fitting TRBD1. Germline loops: CDR1 SQVTM, CDR2 ANQGSEA. The CDR3 is 10 residues long. V dropped 4 bases and J dropped 8; count of bases not matched to a gene: 1. CDR3 amino acids: CSVGQGGYTF. The CDR3 DNA is TGCAGCGTTGGACAGGGCGGCTACACCTTC.

V is TRBV9 and J is TRBJ2-1, with TRBD1 matching over 9 bases. J gave up 4 bases and V 0 bases, and 5 bases lay outside the gene matches. This CDR3 region has 16 residues. Per the germline V gene, CDR1 is SGDLS and CDR2 is YYNGEE. Here the CDR3 reads CASSVVGTGTYNEQFF. As DNA, the CDR3 is TGTGCCAGCAGCGTAGTCGGGACAGGGACATACAATGAGCAGTTCTTC.

The chain recombines TRBV7-2 with TRBJ1-5, with a possible D match to TRBD1 (5 bases). This CDR3 has 16 residues. The V gene lost 1 base and the J gene lost 0 bases, with 10 bases spanning the gap. Germline V gene sequence: CDR1 SGHTA, CDR2 FQGNSA. The CDR3 is CASSLGGPYSNQPQHF. DNA of the CDR3: TGTGCCAGCAGCTTAGGGGGCCCCTATAGCAATCAGCCCCAGCATTTT. The variable domain in full, completed from reference TRBV7-2 and TRBJ1-5, reads GAGVSQSPSNKVTEKGKDVELRCDPISGHTALYWYRQSLGQGLEFLIYFQGNSAPDKSGLPSDRFSAERTGGSVSTLTIQRTQQEDSAVYLCASSLGGPYSNQPQHFGDGTRLSIL.

This rearrangement joins TRBV5-1 to TRBJ2-5; 14 bases map to TRBD2. The CDR3 loop spans 17 amino acids. From germline, CDR1 is SGHRS and CDR2 YFSETQ. The trim removed 4 bases at V and 1 base at J, leaving 6 bases unmatched. The CDR3 region has the DNA TGCGCCAGCAGCCACGGGACTAGCGGGAGTTTCCAAGAGACCCAGTACTTC. Protein sequence: CASSHGTSGSFQETQYF.

This sequence joins TRBV7-2 and TRBJ2-7; weak D call: TRBD2 (7 bases). V was cut by 5 bases and J by 0 bases, with 14 bases left in between. The CDR3 loop spans 15 amino acids. Germline lookup yields CDR1 SGHTA and CDR2 FQGNSA. The CDR3 region is CASSGGAGPSYEQYV. The CDR3, as DNA: TGTGCCAGCAGCGGGGGGGCAGGACCCTCCTACGAGCAGTACGTC.

This rearrangement joins TRBV11-2 to TRBJ1-2; the match to TRBD1 covers 7 bases. This CDR3 has 12 amino acids. The V gene's germline CDR1 is SGHAT and CDR2 FQNNGV. V lost 5 bases and J lost 6; bases outside the gene matches: 3. CDR3 DNA sequence: TGTGCCAGCAGCCCAGGGGGAGATGGCTACACCTTC. Its protein product is CASSPGGDGYTF.

Written as DNA, the CDR3 is TGTGCCAGCAGCGTTGGGGGAGCGGGGCGGGTCACCGGGGAGCTGTTTTTT. Its translation is CASSVGGAGRVTGELFF. The chain carries TRBV9 and TRBJ2-2; TRBD2 aligns across 7 bases. The CDR3 runs 17 residues. Germline V gene data show CDR1 as SGDLS and CDR2 as YYNGEE. V dropped 2 bases and J dropped 4; count of bases not matched to a gene: 11.

V usage is TRBV7-9 and J usage is TRBJ1-4; 8 bases align to TRBD1. The CDR3 consists of 14 residues. CDR1 is SEHNR, CDR2 FQNEAQ, per germline (reference sequence). Trimming removed 5 bases from V and 8 bases from J; junction bases left unmatched: 7. The DNA for the CDR3 is TGTGCCAGCAGCAGCCCCCGGACAGGGGAAAAACTGTTTTTT. Protein: CASSSPRTGEKLFF.

The J gene is TRBJ1-5, the V gene TRBV7-3; D ambiguous. This CDR3 region has 14 residues. CDR1 and CDR2 from the germline V gene are SGHTA and FQGTGA. Trimming took 8 bases from V and 0 from J, leaving 11 bases between them. The DNA for the CDR3 is TGTGCCAGCCGAATGACAATTAGCAATCAGCCCCAGCATTTT. It is translated as CASRMTISNQPQHF.

This clone was picked up a small number of times. The chain employs TRBV13 and TRBJ1-6; a weak D match, TRBD1 (5 bases). The CDR3 has 17 residues. Germline values: CDR1 PRHDT, CDR2 FYEKMQ (reference sequence). The germline V and J ends were trimmed by 1 base and 6 bases, with 16 bases remaining between them. This CDR3 reads CASSLDRTSVGNSPLHF. The CDR3 nucleotides are TGTGCCAGCAGCTTAGACAGGACCTCTGTCGGTAATTCACCCCTCCACTTT.

This clone was counted at least ten times. Different DNA sequences within this sample yield the same CDR3. J is TRBJ1-2 and V is TRBV9; the match to TRBD1 covers 7 bases. The V segment lost 4 bases and the J segment 0 bases; nucleotides outside the gene matches: 6. CDR3 length: 15 amino acids. Germline V lookup: CDR1 SGDLS, CDR2 YYNGEE. CDR3 sequence (DNA): TGTGCCAGCAGCTTAAAGACAGGGACTAACTATGGCTACACCTTC. It is translated as CASSLKTGTNYGYTF.

This clone came up once. This sample includes further DNA sequences coding for the same CDR3. This chain joins TRBV21-1 and TRBJ2-2; no check of the table's D call, TRBD1, against the DNA was made. TRBV21-1 is described as a pseudogene. This CDR3 has 17 residues. The CDR3 nucleotides are TGTGCCAGCAGCAAGGTGCCCGGGACACACAACACCGGGGAGCTGTTTTTT. This gives the protein CASSKVPGTHNTGELFF.

The chain recombines TRBV28 with TRBJ1-3, with TRBD1 as a possible D gene (5 bases). The V gene lost 6 bases and the J gene lost 8 bases, with 23 bases spanning the gap. The CDR3 has 16 amino acids. The germline gives CDR1 MDHEN, CDR2 SYDVKM. CDR3 nucleotides: TGTGCCAGCAGCCTGGGTGGGCGGAGGCGGGGGGACACCATATATTTT. The encoded protein is CASSLGGRRRGDTIYF.

The rearrangement uses TRBV5-1 and TRBJ2-7; a weak D match, TRBD2 (6 bases). The CDR3 length is 14 residues. CDR1 SGHRS and CDR2 YFSETQ come from the germline V gene. V gave up 3 bases and J gave up 2 bases, with 12 bases separating them. CDR3 coding DNA: TGCGCCAGCAGCTACGGGGGAGGCACCTACGAGCAGTACTTC. It encodes CASSYGGGTYEQYF.

Turning to this clone: Germline is not matched at one junction end, which may reflect a read error. The chain couples TRBV7-7 to TRBJ1-1; no firm D call. This CDR3 is built from 13 residues. Germline values: CDR1 SSHAT, CDR2 FNYEAQ (reference sequence). CDR3 nucleotides: TGTGCTAGCAGCCCCATCGGGAACACTGAAGCTTTCTTT. Its translation: CASSPIGNTEAFF.

This clone occurred a few times. The chain recombines TRBV10-3 with TRBJ2-7; perhaps TRBD2 as D (6 bases). Germline V gene lookup returns CDR1 ENHRY and CDR2 SYGVKD. There are 12 residues in the CDR3. V was clipped by 6 bases and J by 6 bases, with 12 bases between them. The CDR3 coding sequence is TGTGCCATCAGCGCCTACGGGGGCGAGCAGTACGTC. Protein product: CAISAYGGEQYV.

This chain joins TRBV7-9 and TRBJ1-4; tentatively, D is TRBD1 (5 bases). The CDR3 runs to 17 residues. Germline values: CDR1 SEHNR, CDR2 FQNEAQ (reference sequence). Trimming left V 5 bases short and J 7 bases short, with 23 bases between. As DNA, the CDR3 is TGTGCCAGCAGCCAAGTGGGGACTTGGGGTAACGGTGAAAAACTGTTTTTT. This sequence encodes CASSQVGTWGNGEKLFF.

This clone was observed a handful of times. The V call is TRBV18, the J call TRBJ2-3; TRBD2 agrees at 7 bases. Trimming cost V 3 bases and J 4 bases; bases outside gene matches: 7. The CDR3 is 15 residues long. Per the germline V gene, CDR1 is KGHSH and CDR2 is LQKENI. CDR3: CASSPGAGDSDTQYF. The CDR3 DNA sequence: TGTGCCAGCTCACCGGGCGCGGGAGACTCAGATACGCAGTATTTT.

This chain connects TRBV7-2 to TRBJ1-1, with D possibly being TRBD1 (6 bases). CDR1 and CDR2 from the germline V gene are SGHTA and FQGNSA. Trimming left V 1 base short and J 4 bases short, with 10 bases between. This CDR3 contains 14 residues. Written as DNA, the CDR3 is TGTGCCAGCAGCTTAGAGGGGGGGGGCACTGAAGCTTTCTTT. Translation gives CASSLEGGGTEAFF.

V is TRBV7-9 and J is TRBJ1-2; 8 bases are shared with TRBD1. This CDR3 region has 15 residues. Germline V gene data show CDR1 as SEHNR and CDR2 as FQNEAQ (reference sequence). The V segment lost 5 bases and the J segment 4 bases; nucleotides outside the gene matches: 9. In nucleotides, the CDR3 is TGTGCCAGCAGCCCAAGGACAGGGTCGGGCTATGGCTACACCTTC. Protein product: CASSPRTGSGYGYTF.

The chain uses TRBV5-5 and TRBJ2-2; 10 nucleotides align to TRBD2. Losses at the gene ends were 1 base for V and 2 bases for J; bases not matched to a gene: 5. The CDR3 runs to 17 residues. The germline gives CDR1 SGHKS, CDR2 YYEKEE (reference sequence). DNA of the CDR3: TGTGCCAGCAGCTTGTTTCCTAGCGGGAGCAACACCGGGGAGCTGTTTTTT. Protein product: CASSLFPSGSNTGELFF. Full variable domain (outside the CDR3, taken from reference TRBV5-5 and TRBJ2-2): DAGVTQSPTHLIKTRGQQVTLRCSPISGHKSVSWYQQVLGQGPQFIFQYYEKEERGRGNFPDRFSARQFPNYSSELNVNALLLGDSALYLCASSLFPSGSNTGELFFGEGSRLTVL.

The V gene is TRBV28, the J gene TRBJ2-7, with 9 bases identical to TRBD1. Germline CDR1 is MDHEN and CDR2 is SYDVKM. V lost 7 bases, J lost 6 bases, and 13 bases stayed unmatched. The CDR3 is 15 amino acids. The CDR3 region is CASTLGGQGTTEQYV. The CDR3, as DNA: TGTGCCAGCACCTTAGGGGGACAGGGCACAACCGAGCAGTACGTC.

The rearrangement links TRBV5-1 to TRBJ2-7; D might be TRBD2 (6 bases). V was shortened by 5 bases and J by 4 bases, with 13 bases between the two germline ends. The germline V gene has CDR1 SGHRS and CDR2 YFSETQ. The CDR3 has 13 amino acids. CDR3 region: CASRTGAAYEQYF. CDR3 nucleotide sequence: TGCGCCAGCAGAACGGGAGCCGCTTACGAGCAGTACTTC. The full variable domain, rest sourced from reference TRBV5-1 and TRBJ2-7, is KAGVTQTPRYLIKTRGQQVTLSCSPISGHRSVSWYQQTPGQGLQFLFEYFSETQRNKGNFPGRFSGRQFSNSRSEMNVSTLELGDSALYLCASRTGAAYEQYFGPGTRLTVT.

This clone came up once. J is TRBJ2-1 and V is TRBV11-2, with no clear D. V was shortened by 7 bases and J by 4 bases, with 14 bases between the two germline ends. CDR3 length: 14 residues. CDR1 SGHAT and CDR2 FQNNGV come from the germline V gene. The CDR3 DNA follows: TGTGCCAGCACCCAGCGAGAATTGTACAATGAGCAGTTCTTC. Amino acid sequence: CASTQRELYNEQFF.

This clone was observed a few times. The J gene is TRBJ2-7, the V gene TRBV30, with 7 bases fitting TRBD2. The CDR3 runs to 13 residues. Losses at the gene ends were 7 bases for V and 4 bases for J; bases not matched to a gene: 10. Germline-derived CDR1 and CDR2 are GTSNPN and SVGIG (reference sequence). This CDR3 is CASEQASGYEQYF. DNA for the CDR3: TGTGCCTCTGAACAGGCTAGCGGATACGAGCAGTACTTC. The full variable domain, with the rest looked up from reference TRBV30 and TRBJ2-7, is SQTIHQWPATLVQPVGSPLSLECTVEGTSNPNLYWYRQAAGRGLQLLFYSVGIGQISSEVPQNLSASRPQDRQFILSSKKLLLSDSGFYLCASEQASGYEQYFGPGTRLTVT.